Described below is a single T cell receptor beta chain sequence and its context. This sample was taken from a study of early T cells in non-severe SARS-CoV-2 infection. Study overall: Sequencing targeted bulk RNA from unsorted whole blood, leaving chains unpaired.

Each cDNA molecule carried a unique molecular identifier. Each CDR3 protein gets one entry after TCRdb re-called the 5' RACE reads with MiXCR. The sample yields under 65,000 distinct CDR3 sequences, about 13% seen once. The sequenced sample was whole blood, obtained at baseline. The sequence was obtained from an adult who was a healthcare worker with PCR-confirmed SARS-CoV-2 infection or an uninfected control (not recorded which).

This chain's CDR3 is CASGRGPNTGELFF. The CDR3 nucleotides are TGTGCCAGCGGTCGGGGACCGAACACCGGGGAGCTGTTTTTT. The chain recombines TRBV21-1 with TRBJ2-2; whether TRBD1, the table's D call, matches the DNA was not checked. TRBV21-1 is annotated as a pseudogene. The CDR3 runs 14 residues.